A selection of T cell receptor beta chains follows, all from one sample in a study of long-term antiretroviral therapy in people with HIV. Sequencing was performed with immunoSEQ multiplex PCR; in TCRdb, only in-frame clones are kept and a portion is missing. The data contain around 31,000 clones, 80% to 90% of them singletons. Material: unsorted PBMCs, obtained 0.8 years before starting antiretroviral therapy. The receptors were sampled from a man younger than 35 with HIV. CDR3s include the opening cysteine and the closing phenylalanine or tryptophan. The D gene is left open where the match is weak.

J: TRBJ2-7; length: 14; V: TRBV2; D: TRBD1; CDR3: CASGPRDRVGEQYF
J: TRBJ2-7; length: 17; V: TRBV18; D: TRBD1; CDR3: CASSPEGAAGGFWEQYF
J: TRBJ2-2; length: 15; V: TRBV5-1; D: TRBD1; CDR3: CASSLGAGGTGELFF
J: TRBJ2-1; length: 16; V: TRBV27; D: TRBD2; CDR3: CASSFSPSGSYNEQFF
J: TRBJ1-5; length: 18; V: TRBV18; D: TRBD1; CDR3: CASSPTGGKGYSNQPQHF
J: TRBJ2-3; length: 15; V: TRBV7-2; D: -; CDR3: CASSLVRSSTDTQYF
J: TRBJ1-1; length: 13; V: TRBV11-2; D: TRBD1; CDR3: CASSLSGGTEAFF
J: TRBJ1-1; length: 14; V: TRBV29-1; D: TRBD1; CDR3: CSVEETRGDTEAFF
J: TRBJ1-3; length: 20; V: TRBV5-1; D: -; CDR3: CASSLGGGHLLRSSGNTIYF
J: TRBJ2-5; length: 14; V: TRBV7-7; D: TRBD2; CDR3: CASSLAGREETQYF
J: TRBJ1-5; length: 13; V: TRBV2; D: TRBD1; CDR3: CAIRQGSDQPQHF
J: TRBJ2-2; length: 13; V: TRBV30; D: -; CDR3: CACWGGARGELFF
J: TRBJ2-7; length: 14; V: TRBV2; D: -; CDR3: CASSDGRPIDEQYF
J: TRBJ1-2; length: 16; V: TRBV13; D: TRBD1; CDR3: CASSLRQGSFDYGYTF
J: TRBJ2-3; length: 18; V: TRBV14; D: TRBD1; CDR3: CASSQVQGLLLAQDTQYF
J: TRBJ1-1; length: 13; V: TRBV9; D: -; CDR3: CASSVAGKAEAFF
J: TRBJ1-2; length: 11; V: TRBV14; D: -; CDR3: CASSKRDRYTF
J: TRBJ1-2; length: 15; V: TRBV5-1; D: -; CDR3: CASSFQGGVSYGYTF
J: TRBJ1-2; length: 14; V: TRBV13; D: -; CDR3: CASSSTDRLDGYTF
J: TRBJ1-3; length: 15; V: TRBV7-8; D: -; CDR3: CASSSTQEERNTIYF
J: TRBJ2-7; length: 13; V: TRBV6-6; D: -; CDR3: CASSYSWTSEQYF
J: TRBJ2-3; length: 13; V: TRBV5-8; D: -; CDR3: CASSQGDSDTQYF
J: TRBJ2-1; length: 13; V: TRBV15; D: -; CDR3: CATSTDGYNEQFF
J: TRBJ2-7; length: 12; V: TRBV27; D: TRBD1; CDR3: CASKGAWYEQYF
J: TRBJ1-1; length: 13; V: TRBV19; D: -; CDR3: CASRNTGNTEAFF
J: TRBJ2-4; length: 13; V: TRBV18; D: -; CDR3: CASSKLGQNIQYF
J: TRBJ1-1; length: 13; V: TRBV9; D: -; CDR3: CASSEELSGRAFF
J: TRBJ2-7; length: 15; V: TRBV11-2; D: TRBD2; CDR3: CASSSGLGGTYEQYF
J: TRBJ1-1; length: 15; V: TRBV27; D: TRBD1; CDR3: CASSLIGTGNTEAFF
J: TRBJ2-3; length: 14; V: TRBV5-6; D: -; CDR3: CASSFVGSTDTQYF
J: TRBJ1-2; length: 15; V: TRBV29-1; D: TRBD1; CDR3: CSTSHRDRGLGGYTF
J: TRBJ1-2; length: 14; V: TRBV7-2; D: -; CDR3: CASSLDTGPYGYTF
J: TRBJ1-5; length: 12; V: TRBV2; D: -; CDR3: CASSPGNQPQHF
J: TRBJ2-5; length: 15; V: TRBV7-3; D: TRBD2; CDR3: CASSLLAGAGETQYF
J: TRBJ2-3; length: 16; V: TRBV19; D: -; CDR3: CASSIGPRTGTDTQYF
J: TRBJ2-7; length: 15; V: TRBV6-5; D: -; CDR3: CASSYSMDTSYEQYF
J: TRBJ2-1; length: 17; V: TRBV4-3; D: -; CDR3: CASSQLPGAPSYNEQFF
J: TRBJ2-4; length: 15; V: TRBV2; D: TRBD2; CDR3: CASSVTRGGNDIQYF
J: TRBJ1-3; length: 16; V: TRBV5-4; D: -; CDR3: CASSLLSESSGNTIYF
J: TRBJ2-3; length: 16; V: TRBV18; D: -; CDR3: CASSPGDGGYTDTQYF
J: TRBJ1-1; length: 17; V: TRBV6-1; D: -; CDR3: CASSEAPMGWPNTEAFF
J: TRBJ2-7; length: 11; V: TRBV6-5; D: -; CDR3: CASSYNGQPHF